This T cell receptor beta chain was observed in a study of shared clonotypes between healthy human individuals. Study findings and constraints: It was observed that 5% to 6% of naive CD4 clonotypes were shared across a few donors.

Negatively enriched CD4+ T cells were divided by CD45RA into naive and memory. In the original workflow: Owing to the provision of junction-only sequences devoid of quality scores by immunoSEQ, filtering differed. Generated by immunoSEQ multiplex PCR, the TCRdb table keeps only in-frame clones and is missing some. From that table come the V and J calls and clone size; the DNA was used to work out D and trimming. Among some 1.1 million clones, approximately 80% were seen once, and the ten largest hold 0.89%. This CDR3 comprises 13 residues. The V gene's germline CDR1 is SGHDT and CDR2 YYEEEE. V was cut by 4 bases and J by 8 bases, with 13 bases left in between. This clone was picked up one time. Its antigen is unknown.

Sequencing was performed on memory CD4+ T cells from PBMCs. The subset is: CD45RA-negative fraction. This clonotype originated in a man younger than 30 in good health. Some clones in this sample may be carry-over from other donors' samples. The chain links TRBV5-6 to TRBJ1-5; TRBD1 is a possible D gene (6 bases). CDR3 nucleotide sequence: TGTGCCAGCAGCATGACAGGAACGGAGCCCCAGCATTTT. As protein: CASSMTGTEPQHF.